The 21 T cell receptor beta chains below were found in one sample sequenced in a study of a mutant IDH1 vaccine in newly diagnosed glioma. Their specific antigens are unknown. The time point: week 5, during vaccination. Each vaccine dose was 300 ug of mutant IDH1 20-mer peptide, with topical imiquimod. The protocol was immunoSEQ multiplex PCR, while the TCRdb copy is restricted to in-frame clones and leaves out a portion. The sample contains about 83,000 clones, roughly 90% of which appear only once. The source material was PBMCs, sampled from a glioma patient whose treatment included an IDH1 peptide vaccine. These receptors all come from a woman aged 50 to 65 with glioma.

The CDR3 coding sequence is TGTGCCAGCAGCTTGGGGTCAGTTACTAGCACAGATACGCAGTATTTT. This translates into CASSLGSVTSTDTQYF. The rearrangement links TRBV5-4 to TRBJ2-3, with D uncertain. Germline loops: CDR1 SGHNT, CDR2 YYREEE (reference sequence). This CDR3 spans 16 amino acids. Trimming cost V 0 bases and J 0 bases, with 11 bases left between them.

This chain links TRBV6-5 with TRBJ2-7; 9 bases map to TRBD1. This CDR3 region has 14 residues. After removal of 2 bases from V and 4 bases from J, the junction contained 3 bases not matched to a gene. Looked up from germline, CDR1 is MNHEY and CDR2 is SVGAGI. The CDR3 loop reads CASSYRGQGYEQYF. The CDR3 bases are TGTGCCAGCAGTTACCGGGGACAGGGATACGAGCAGTACTTC.

The rearrangement uses TRBV5-1 and TRBJ1-6, with 8 positions matching TRBD1. The CDR3 length is 16 residues. V shed 0 bases, J shed 4 bases, and the junction held 3 bases outside the gene matches. Germline lookup yields CDR1 SGHRS and CDR2 YFSETQ. CDR3 in amino acids: CASSLAGQEYNSPLHF. CDR3 DNA sequence: TGCGCCAGCAGCTTGGCGGGACAGGAGTATAATTCACCCCTCCACTTT.

The chain's CDR3 is CASSLGAHEQYF. The CDR3 nucleotides are TGCGCCAGCAGCTTGGGAGCGCACGAGCAGTACTTC. V usage is TRBV5-1 and J usage is TRBJ2-7; D remains ambiguous. The CDR3 covers 12 residues. CDR1 and CDR2 from the germline V gene are SGHRS and YFSETQ. V lost 0 bases to trimming and J lost 5 bases, with 6 bases between them.

This CDR3 reads CASSFYGNEAFF. In DNA, the CDR3 is TGTGCCAGCAGCTTTTATGGGAATGAAGCTTTCTTT. The chain combines TRBV7-8 with TRBJ1-1; D is ambiguous. This CDR3 has 12 residues. V lost 3 bases and J lost 7, with 9 bases in between. From germline, CDR1 is SGHVS and CDR2 FQNEAQ.

The rearrangement uses TRBV29-1 and TRBJ2-7, with 14 nucleotides matching TRBD2. Germline CDR1 reads SQVTM; CDR2 reads ANQGSEA. With 1 base clipped from V and 3 bases from J, the junction kept 8 bases outside the gene matches. The CDR3 consists of 17 residues. The CDR3 region is CSVEGGTSGRGGYEQYF. In DNA, the CDR3 is TGCAGCGTTGAAGGTGGGACTAGCGGGAGAGGGGGCTACGAGCAGTACTTC.

The chain links TRBV27 to TRBJ1-4; D remains unclear. CDR1 and CDR2 (germline): MNHEY, SMNVEV (reference sequence). Deletions cut 7 bases from V and 0 bases from J, with 9 bases between. This CDR3 spans 14 amino acids. In nucleotides, the CDR3 is TGTGCCAGCACCAGCGGTGCAACTAATGAAAAACTGTTTTTT. Translating it yields CASTSGATNEKLFF.

The chain combines TRBV5-1 with TRBJ2-3; the D gene could be TRBD1 or TRBD2 (5 bases each). This CDR3 is built from 18 residues. Trimming took off 4 bases at V and 2 bases at J, with 23 bases between the two ends. Per the germline V gene, CDR1 is SGHRS and CDR2 is YFSETQ. The CDR3: CASSRRQVEGLHTDTQYF. CDR3 DNA: TGCGCCAGCAGCCGCCGGCAGGTAGAGGGGTTACACACAGATACGCAGTATTTT.

This clone was recorded only once. The chain joins TRBV9 to TRBJ2-7, with 8 bases identical to TRBD2. Germline CDR1 is SGDLS and CDR2 is YYNGEE. This CDR3 comprises 14 residues. Losses at the gene ends were 4 bases for V and 5 bases for J; bases not matched to a gene: 8. This CDR3 is CASSPAQREHEQYF. DNA for the CDR3: TGTGCCAGCAGCCCCGCCCAGCGGGAGCACGAGCAGTACTTC.

This clone was counted a single time. The rearrangement joins TRBV5-1 to TRBJ2-1, with D hard to call. Trimming took off 2 bases at V and 6 bases at J, with 6 bases between the two ends. The germline gives CDR1 SGHRS, CDR2 YFSETQ. The CDR3 has 12 amino acids. For the CDR3, the DNA is TGCGCCAGCAGCTTTCGACCCAATGAGCAGTTCTTC. It translates to CASSFRPNEQFF.

V gene TRBV2 combines with J gene TRBJ2-7, with 11 bases fitting TRBD2. Trimming removed 5 bases from V and 3 bases from J; junction bases left unmatched: 0. Germline assignment: CDR1 SNHLY and CDR2 FYNNEI. The CDR3 is made up of 13 amino acids. The CDR3 bases are TGTGCCAGCAGTACTAGCGGGGGCTACGAGCAGTACTTC. It translates to CASSTSGGYEQYF.

This chain links TRBV28 with TRBJ2-6, with D possibly being TRBD1 or TRBD2 (5 bases each). CDR1 and CDR2 (germline): MDHEN, SYDVKM. The CDR3 runs to 18 residues. Deletions cut 5 bases from V and 0 bases from J, with 17 bases between. The CDR3 is CASSVPGPMTSGANVLTF. The CDR3, as DNA: TGTGCCAGCAGTGTTCCGGGACCGATGACCTCTGGGGCCAACGTCCTGACTTTC.

The chain is built from TRBV4-1 and TRBJ2-5; 10 positions match TRBD2. The closer fit of TRBJ2-7 to the DNA end suggests the J call may be wrong. From germline, CDR1 is MGHRA and CDR2 YSYEKL. The CDR3 sequence is 16 residues long. CDR3 bases: TGCGCCAGCAGCATTTTAGACAGCGGGAGGGCCTACGAGCAGTACTTC. Residues: CASSILDSGRAYEQYF.

The J gene is TRBJ2-1, the V gene TRBV6-1; D gene unclear. Germline values: CDR1 MNHNS, CDR2 SASEGT. Trimming removed 0 bases at V and 0 bases at J, with 15 bases between. This CDR3 has 18 amino acids. The CDR3: CASSEALILRSSYNEQFF. The DNA of the CDR3 is TGTGCCAGCAGTGAAGCGCTTATACTACGCAGCTCCTACAATGAGCAGTTCTTC.

J is TRBJ2-1 and V is TRBV27, with D unresolved. Germline CDR1 is MNHEY and CDR2 is SMNVEV (reference sequence). This CDR3 region has 14 residues. V dropped 2 bases and J dropped 6 bases, with 11 bases sitting between them. The CDR3, as DNA: TGTGCCAGCAGTTTACCGAGACACCTCAATGAGCAGTTCTTC. As protein: CASSLPRHLNEQFF.

The chain links TRBV15 to TRBJ1-5, with D possibly TRBD1 on 5 matching bases. V lost 5 bases, J lost 9 bases, and 23 bases lay in between. Germline lookup yields CDR1 LNHNV and CDR2 YYDKDF (reference sequence). The CDR3 totals 16 residues. As DNA, the CDR3 is TGTGCCACCAGCCACCAAAAGCAGGGAGGGCTAAGGCCCCAGCATTTT. Translating gives CATSHQKQGGLRPQHF.

The chain is built from TRBV5-5 and TRBJ1-1, with a weak D call TRBD1 (5 bases). This CDR3 has 15 residues. Between the trimmed V and J ends, which lost 4 bases and 4 bases, there was a span of 17 bases. Germline V gene lookup returns CDR1 SGHKS and CDR2 YYEKEE (reference sequence). DNA for the CDR3: TGTGCCAGCAGCCGAACAGGTCCGGCGGTCACTGAAGCTTTCTTT. It is translated as CASSRTGPAVTEAFF.

The V gene is TRBV15, the J gene TRBJ2-1, with 12 bases that match TRBD2. The V segment lost 5 bases and the J segment 6 bases; nucleotides outside the gene matches: 8. Per germline, CDR1 LNHNV and CDR2 YYDKDF (reference sequence). The CDR3 is 16 amino acids. The CDR3 DNA reads as TGTGCCACCAGCGCGCGACTAGCGGGAGTGGGCAATGAGCAGTTCTTC. Protein product: CATSARLAGVGNEQFF.

V gene TRBV29-1 combines with J gene TRBJ2-1, with D possibly TRBD2 on 6 matching bases. This CDR3 comprises 12 residues. In germline, CDR1 is SQVTM, CDR2 ANQGSEA. Trimming shortened V by 3 bases and J by 8 bases, and 11 bases separated the two germline ends. The DNA of the CDR3 is TGCAGCGTTGAGGCTAGCGAGGATGAGCAGTTCTTC. It codes for CSVEASEDEQFF.

The rearrangement joins TRBV7-9 to TRBJ2-7, with no clear D. Germline V gene lookup returns CDR1 SEHNR and CDR2 FQNEAQ (reference sequence). V was clipped by 0 bases and J by 4 bases, with 4 bases between them. There are 12 residues in the CDR3. As DNA, the CDR3 is TGTGCCAGCAGCTTAGCCCTGTACGAGCAGTACTTC. Residues: CASSLALYEQYF.

V is TRBV27 and J is TRBJ1-1; 12 positions match TRBD1. The trim removed 2 bases at V and 4 bases at J, leaving 11 bases unmatched. The CDR3 has 18 amino acids. The V gene's germline CDR1 is MNHEY and CDR2 SMNVEV (reference sequence). CDR3 sequence: CASSLAYRDRGLGTEAFF. Here the CDR3 DNA reads TGTGCCAGCAGTTTAGCCTACCGGGACAGGGGGCTTGGCACTGAAGCTTTCTTT.